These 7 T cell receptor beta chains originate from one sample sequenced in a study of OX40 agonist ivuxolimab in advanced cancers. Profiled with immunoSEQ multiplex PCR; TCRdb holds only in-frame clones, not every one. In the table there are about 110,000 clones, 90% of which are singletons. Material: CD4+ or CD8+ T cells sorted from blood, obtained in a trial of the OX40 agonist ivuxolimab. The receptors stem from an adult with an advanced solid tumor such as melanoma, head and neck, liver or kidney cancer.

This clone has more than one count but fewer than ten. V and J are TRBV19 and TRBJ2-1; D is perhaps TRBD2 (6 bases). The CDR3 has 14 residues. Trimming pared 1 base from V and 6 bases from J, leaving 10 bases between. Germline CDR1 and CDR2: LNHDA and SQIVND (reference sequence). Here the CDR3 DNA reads TGTGCCAGTAGTATAGTTTCGGGACTCAATGAGCAGTTCTTC. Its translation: CASSIVSGLNEQFF.

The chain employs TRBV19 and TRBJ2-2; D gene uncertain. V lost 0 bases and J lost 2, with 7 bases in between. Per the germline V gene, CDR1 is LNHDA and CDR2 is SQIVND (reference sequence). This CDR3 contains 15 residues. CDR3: CASSIESSNTGELFF. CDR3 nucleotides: TGTGCCAGTAGTATAGAGTCAAGTAACACCGGGGAGCTGTTTTTT.

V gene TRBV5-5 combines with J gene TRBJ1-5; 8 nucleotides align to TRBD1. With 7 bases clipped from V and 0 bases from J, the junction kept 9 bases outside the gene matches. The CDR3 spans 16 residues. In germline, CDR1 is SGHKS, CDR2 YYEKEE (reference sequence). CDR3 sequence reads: CASSRQGASSNQPQHF. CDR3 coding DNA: TGTGCCAGCTCGAGGCAGGGGGCGAGTAGCAATCAGCCCCAGCATTTT.

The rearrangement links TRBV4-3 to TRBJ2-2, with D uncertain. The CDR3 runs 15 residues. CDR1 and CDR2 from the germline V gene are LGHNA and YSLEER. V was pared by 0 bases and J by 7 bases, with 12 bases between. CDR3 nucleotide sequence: TGCGCCAGCAGCCAAGATTTTATCCTAGTCGGGGAGCTGTTTTTT. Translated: CASSQDFILVGELFF.

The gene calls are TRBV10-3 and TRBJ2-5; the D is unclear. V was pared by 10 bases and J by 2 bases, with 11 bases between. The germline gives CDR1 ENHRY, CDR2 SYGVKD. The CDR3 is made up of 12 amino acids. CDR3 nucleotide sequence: TGTGCCACCCTGGGTGGACAAGAGACCCAGTACTTC. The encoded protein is CATLGGQETQYF.

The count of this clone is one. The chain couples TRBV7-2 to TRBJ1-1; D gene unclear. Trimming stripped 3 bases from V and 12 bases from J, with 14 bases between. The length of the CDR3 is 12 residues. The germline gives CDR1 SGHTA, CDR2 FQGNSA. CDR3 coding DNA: TGTGCCAGCAGCTTCCTGGAGGGCCTGACTTTCTTT. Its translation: CASSFLEGLTFF.

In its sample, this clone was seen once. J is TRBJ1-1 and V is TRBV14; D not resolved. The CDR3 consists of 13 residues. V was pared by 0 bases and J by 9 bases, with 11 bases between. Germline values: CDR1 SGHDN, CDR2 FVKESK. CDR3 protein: CASSQDLAQKAFF. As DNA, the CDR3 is TGTGCCAGCAGCCAAGATTTGGCCCAAAAAGCTTTCTTT.